These T cell receptor beta chains were read from a single sample in a study of early T cells in non-severe SARS-CoV-2 infection. TCRdb re-derived calls from the 5' RACE reads in MiXCR, one entry per CDR3 protein. The sample has 25,000 to 35,000 distinct CDR3 sequences, 5.1% seen once. The specimen was whole blood. These receptors were collected from an adult who was a healthcare worker with PCR-confirmed SARS-CoV-2 infection or an uninfected control (not recorded which). CDR3s include the opening cysteine and the closing phenylalanine or tryptophan. The D gene is left open where the match is weak.

d_call j_call v_call cdr3_length cdr3_aa
- TRBJ2-7 TRBV30 14 CAWSALSWGYEQYF
TRBD2 TRBJ2-3 TRBV20-1 17 CSAKVAGGQLSEDTQYF
- TRBJ1-6 TRBV28 17 CASNSPTLSSYNSPLHF
- TRBJ1-5 TRBV19 16 CASSGTRGISNQPQHF
- TRBJ2-6 TRBV12-3/TRBV12-4 13 CASSFSGANVLTF
TRBD1 TRBJ2-7 TRBV5-5 13 CASSLGTGPEQYF
TRBD1 TRBJ1-5 TRBV10-3 15 CAIRSDRDVNQPQHF
- TRBJ2-3 TRBV14 15 CASSQDRVYTDTQYF
TRBD1 TRBJ1-1 TRBV7-2 14 CASSFGGTVGRAFF
TRBD1 TRBJ2-1 TRBV24-1 15 CATSDSWTGGNEQFF
- TRBJ2-5 TRBV6-5 13 CASIKRVGETQYF
TRBD1 TRBJ2-7 TRBV12-3/TRBV12-4 13 CASRETGIYEQYF
- TRBJ2-7 TRBV2 14 CASNPWDPTGEQYF
TRBD2 TRBJ2-5 TRBV7-3 15 CASSPSGGYQETQYF
- TRBJ1-3 TRBV7-9 15 CASSSRDISGNTIYF
- TRBJ2-1 TRBV5-5 14 CASRDGTAGNEQFF
TRBD1 TRBJ1-1 TRBV12-3/TRBV12-4 14 CASSLGQSNTEAFF
- TRBJ1-5 TRBV20-1 17 CSARDPTVTVDNQPQHF
- TRBJ2-2 TRBV12-3/TRBV12-4 12 CASSLGDGELFF
TRBD2 TRBJ2-2 TRBV19 16 CASRGLAGSPTGELFF
TRBD1 TRBJ2-7 TRBV5-1 15 CASSFGVGTVNEQYF
TRBD1 TRBJ2-2 TRBV27 18 CASSQGQAPFANTGELFF
- TRBJ2-1 TRBV11-2 16 CASSFLQGTTRGEQFF
- TRBJ2-5 TRBV5-4 14 CASSRSSAKETQYF
TRBD1 TRBJ2-7 TRBV5-8 16 CASSLKRSGGNYEQYF
TRBD1 TRBJ1-5 TRBV28 15 CASSRGTGSNQPQHF
- TRBJ2-3 TRBV7-2 13 CASSLKVADTQYF
- TRBJ2-7 TRBV18 18 CASSPPIGGGPDSYEQYF
- TRBJ2-2 TRBV15 15 CATSRSQGLDGELFF
TRBD2 TRBJ2-3 TRBV29-1 15 CSVRAGGLNTDTQYF
TRBD1 TRBJ2-3 TRBV6-5 15 CASSGGQGIGGTQYF
- TRBJ2-1 TRBV7-9 8 CASSPELF
- TRBJ2-2 TRBV2 11 CAGRSTGELFF
- TRBJ1-2 TRBV19 11 CASSRNYGYTF
TRBD1 TRBJ1-1 TRBV27 15 CASSLWGQGSTEAFF
TRBD1 TRBJ1-2 TRBV2 12 CASATGGYGYTF